A selection of T cell receptor beta chains follows, all from one sample in a study of cytomegalovirus exposure and HLA in healthy donors. Some clones are missing from TCRdb's copy, which holds only in-frame ones; the method was immunoSEQ multiplex PCR. The sample lists approximately 110,000 clones, 73% occurring once. Input material: PBMCs. All receptors come from a man aged 55 to 70 in good health and CMV-seropositive. CDR3s include the opening cysteine and the closing phenylalanine or tryptophan. A D gene is named only where the DNA matches it firmly. Rows give clone size only sometimes, using once, few, many, or a class for an expanded clone.

clone size: few; D gene: .; V gene: TRBV11-2; J gene: TRBJ1-1; CDR3 DNA: TGTGCCAGCAGCTTATTCCGCCTCGGGGCTGAAGCTTTCTTT; CDR3 protein: CASSLFRLGAEAFF
clone size: .; D gene: TRBD1; V gene: TRBV18; J gene: TRBJ1-5; CDR3 DNA: TGTGCCAGCTCAGGACAGGGCAATCAGCCCCAGCATTTT; CDR3 protein: CASSGQGNQPQHF
clone size: .; D gene: TRBD1; V gene: TRBV6-5; J gene: TRBJ2-7; CDR3 DNA: TGTGCCAGCAAGGGAAGGCAGGGGGTTACCTACGAGCAGTACTTC; CDR3 protein: CASKGRQGVTYEQYF
clone size: .; D gene: .; V gene: TRBV21-1; J gene: TRBJ1-6; CDR3 DNA: TGTGCCAGCAGCAACGGTAGGGACTCTACGGATTCACCCCTCCACTTT; CDR3 protein: CASSNGRDSTDSPLHF
clone size: .; D gene: TRBD1; V gene: TRBV4-1; J gene: TRBJ1-3; CDR3 DNA: TGCGCCAGCAGCCAAGTAGGCGGACAGGGGGCTGGAAACACCATATATTTT; CDR3 protein: CASSQVGGQGAGNTIYF
clone size: .; D gene: TRBD2; V gene: TRBV4-2; J gene: TRBJ2-3; CDR3 DNA: TGTGCCAGCAGCCTAGCGGGGGGGAGCACAGATACGCAGTATTTT; CDR3 protein: CASSLAGGSTDTQYF
clone size: .; D gene: TRBD1; V gene: TRBV9; J gene: TRBJ1-6; CDR3 DNA: TGTGCCAGCGCCCCAGAGACAGGGGGCGCTAACTCCTATAATTCACCCCTCCACTTT; CDR3 protein: CASAPETGGANSYNSPLHF
clone size: .; D gene: .; V gene: TRBV5-1; J gene: TRBJ1-3; CDR3 DNA: TGCGCCAGCAGCCCTGGGACACTTCGAAACACCATATATTTT; CDR3 protein: CASSPGTLRNTIYF
clone size: .; D gene: .; V gene: TRBV28; J gene: TRBJ1-1; CDR3 DNA: TGTGCCAGCAGTTTATCCGGGGGGCGGAACACTGAAGCTTTCTTT; CDR3 protein: CASSLSGGRNTEAFF
clone size: few; D gene: .; V gene: TRBV18; J gene: TRBJ1-2; CDR3 DNA: TGTGCCAGCTCACCACTAATAGTCGAGTCTTCCTATGGCTACACCTTC; CDR3 protein: CASSPLIVESSYGYTF
clone size: .; D gene: .; V gene: TRBV6-6; J gene: TRBJ1-2; CDR3 DNA: TGTGCCAGCAAAGAGGGAAGAAACTATGGCTACACCTTC; CDR3 protein: CASKEGRNYGYTF
clone size: .; D gene: .; V gene: TRBV23-1; J gene: TRBJ1-5; CDR3 DNA: TGCGCCAGCAGGTATACCCCAGGGGAAACGAATCAGCCCCAGCATTTT; CDR3 protein: CASRYTPGETNQPQHF
clone size: once; D gene: .; V gene: TRBV15; J gene: TRBJ2-3; CDR3 DNA: TGTGCCACCAGCAGGGAGGAGAGGACAGATACGCAGTATTTT; CDR3 protein: CATSREERTDTQYF
clone size: .; D gene: TRBD1; V gene: TRBV10-3; J gene: TRBJ1-2; CDR3 DNA: TGTGCCATCAGTGACCTCCCCTTGGGACAGGGGGACGGCTACACCTTC; CDR3 protein: CAISDLPLGQGDGYTF
clone size: .; D gene: TRBD1; V gene: TRBV19; J gene: TRBJ1-2; CDR3 DNA: TGTGCCAGTAGTGGACAGGGATTCGGCTACACCTTC; CDR3 protein: CASSGQGFGYTF
clone size: .; D gene: .; V gene: TRBV9; J gene: TRBJ2-3; CDR3 DNA: TGTGCCAGCAGCCCCCGGGGGTTGAGCACAGACACGCAGTATTTT; CDR3 protein: CASSPRGLSTDTQYF
clone size: .; D gene: TRBD1; V gene: TRBV5-1; J gene: TRBJ1-2; CDR3 DNA: TGCGCCAGCAGCTTGGGACAGGGAAGTGACTATGGCTACACCTTC; CDR3 protein: CASSLGQGSDYGYTF
clone size: .; D gene: .; V gene: TRBV19; J gene: TRBJ1-1; CDR3 DNA: TGTGCCAGTAACAGGGCGGCGGCCACTGAAGCTTTCTTT; CDR3 protein: CASNRAAATEAFF
clone size: .; D gene: TRBD2; V gene: TRBV29-1; J gene: TRBJ2-2; CDR3 DNA: TGCAGCGCATATGAGCGGGGTGGGATCGGGGAGCTGTTTTTT; CDR3 protein: CSAYERGGIGELFF
clone size: once; D gene: .; V gene: TRBV5-4; J gene: TRBJ2-7; CDR3 DNA: TGTGCCAGCAGCGGCTACAGGAGCTCCTACGAGCAGTACTTC; CDR3 protein: CASSGYRSSYEQYF
clone size: .; D gene: .; V gene: TRBV5-6; J gene: TRBJ2-3; CDR3 DNA: TGTGCCAGCAGCGTTACAGGGTCAGATACGCAGTATTTT; CDR3 protein: CASSVTGSDTQYF
clone size: .; D gene: .; V gene: TRBV28; J gene: TRBJ1-2; CDR3 DNA: TGTGCCAGCAGTTTGGGGTTGCGGGGAAGCTACACCTTC; CDR3 protein: CASSLGLRGSYTF
clone size: .; D gene: TRBD1; V gene: TRBV30; J gene: TRBJ1-1; CDR3 DNA: TGTGCCTGGAGTGCCGGGAACAGGGGAACTGAAGCTTTCTTT; CDR3 protein: CAWSAGNRGTEAFF
clone size: .; D gene: .; V gene: TRBV28; J gene: TRBJ1-3; CDR3 DNA: TGTGCCAGCAGTTCCGCCAGGGGATCCTCTGGAAACACCATATATTTT; CDR3 protein: CASSSARGSSGNTIYF
clone size: .; D gene: .; V gene: TRBV7-8; J gene: TRBJ1-2; CDR3 DNA: TGTGCCAGCAGCTTATCAGGGGCTAACTATGGCTACACCTTC; CDR3 protein: CASSLSGANYGYTF
clone size: .; D gene: .; V gene: TRBV10-3; J gene: TRBJ2-4; CDR3 DNA: TGTGCCATCAGTGAGGGGCCCCAGGGTTCAAACATTCAGTACTTC; CDR3 protein: CAISEGPQGSNIQYF
clone size: .; D gene: TRBD2; V gene: TRBV5-1; J gene: TRBJ2-3; CDR3 DNA: TGCGCCAGCAGCTTGGGACTAGCGGGGGTAGATACGCAGTATTTT; CDR3 protein: CASSLGLAGVDTQYF
clone size: .; D gene: TRBD2; V gene: TRBV15; J gene: TRBJ2-1; CDR3 DNA: TGTGCCACCATCCAGTCCGGGACTAGCGGGGAAACCTACAATGAGCAGTTCTTC; CDR3 protein: CATIQSGTSGETYNEQFF
clone size: .; D gene: .; V gene: TRBV2; J gene: TRBJ2-7; CDR3 DNA: TGTGCCAGCACGGTTGAAACGGTGCAGTACTTC; CDR3 protein: CASTVETVQYF
clone size: .; D gene: TRBD1; V gene: TRBV18; J gene: TRBJ1-1; CDR3 DNA: TGTGCCAGCTCATTCGGACAGGTTGGCGCTGAAGCTTTCTTT; CDR3 protein: CASSFGQVGAEAFF
clone size: few; D gene: TRBD1; V gene: TRBV15; J gene: TRBJ2-5; CDR3 DNA: TGTGCCACCAGCAGAAGTTCTACCGGGACAGGGGTGGAGACCCAGTACTTC; CDR3 protein: CATSRSSTGTGVETQYF
clone size: .; D gene: TRBD2; V gene: TRBV29-1; J gene: TRBJ2-7; CDR3 DNA: TGCAGCGCTACTAGCGGGACCTCCTACGAGCAGTACTTC; CDR3 protein: CSATSGTSYEQYF
clone size: .; D gene: .; V gene: TRBV29-1; J gene: TRBJ1-1; CDR3 DNA: TGCAGCGTTGAAGATTTTGGACAGATTAACACTGAAGCTTTCTTT; CDR3 protein: CSVEDFGQINTEAFF
clone size: .; D gene: .; V gene: TRBV13; J gene: TRBJ1-3; CDR3 DNA: TGTGCCAGCACCGTTGGGGGCAGATCGGGAAACACCATATATTTT; CDR3 protein: CASTVGGRSGNTIYF
clone size: .; D gene: .; V gene: TRBV28; J gene: TRBJ2-7; CDR3 DNA: TGTGCCAGCCGCACTGAGGCCCCTACTTTGGTAGAGCAGTACTTC; CDR3 protein: CASRTEAPTLVEQYF
clone size: .; D gene: .; V gene: TRBV18; J gene: TRBJ2-3; CDR3 DNA: TGTGCCAGCTCACCGGGACTGACCACAGATACGCAGTATTTT; CDR3 protein: CASSPGLTTDTQYF
clone size: .; D gene: TRBD1; V gene: TRBV6-5; J gene: TRBJ1-4; CDR3 DNA: TGTGCCAGCAGTTACTCCGGACAGGAACTGTTTTTT; CDR3 protein: CASSYSGQELFF
clone size: few; D gene: .; V gene: TRBV19; J gene: TRBJ1-5; CDR3 DNA: TGTGCCAGTAGTCAGGAGGGTCAGCCCCAGCATTTT; CDR3 protein: CASSQEGQPQHF
clone size: .; D gene: .; V gene: TRBV19; J gene: TRBJ1-1; CDR3 DNA: TGTGCCAGTATCCCCGGGGGAGGGGCGGACACTGAAGCTTTCTTT; CDR3 protein: CASIPGGGADTEAFF
clone size: .; D gene: .; V gene: TRBV5-1; J gene: TRBJ1-4; CDR3 DNA: TGCGCCAGCAGCTCCGGGGCAGGGGAGGGAGAAAAACTGTTTTTT; CDR3 protein: CASSSGAGEGEKLFF
clone size: .; D gene: .; V gene: TRBV4-2; J gene: TRBJ2-1; CDR3 DNA: TGTGCCAGCAGCCAAGATTGGGGAGCTGGGCAGTTCTTC; CDR3 protein: CASSQDWGAGQFF
clone size: .; D gene: .; V gene: TRBV19; J gene: TRBJ1-5; CDR3 DNA: TGTGCCAGTAAGACCGCCTCAGGGGCCGAGTATTTT; CDR3 protein: CASKTASGAEYF
clone size: few; D gene: .; V gene: TRBV5-5; J gene: TRBJ2-5; CDR3 DNA: TGTGCCAGCACGTTGAGGGCCTCGCAAGAGACCCAGTACTTC; CDR3 protein: CASTLRASQETQYF
clone size: .; D gene: .; V gene: TRBV4-2; J gene: TRBJ1-2; CDR3 DNA: TGTGCCAGCAGCCAAGCGAACAGGCAGTATGGCTACACCTTC; CDR3 protein: CASSQANRQYGYTF
clone size: .; D gene: .; V gene: TRBV28; J gene: TRBJ1-2; CDR3 DNA: TGTGCCAGCAGTCGGTGGAGGAGACAGGCCTATGGCTACACCTTC; CDR3 protein: CASSRWRRQAYGYTF
clone size: .; D gene: TRBD2; V gene: TRBV11-2; J gene: TRBJ2-2; CDR3 DNA: TGTGCCAGCAGCGCTTCCGGGACTAGTTCCGGGGAGCTGTTTTTT; CDR3 protein: CASSASGTSSGELFF
clone size: .; D gene: .; V gene: TRBV5-4; J gene: TRBJ1-2; CDR3 DNA: TGTGCCAGCAGCTTGGAGCAGGGGCAGGGCTATGGCTACACCTTC; CDR3 protein: CASSLEQGQGYGYTF
clone size: .; D gene: .; V gene: TRBV6-1; J gene: TRBJ2-5; CDR3 DNA: TGTGCCAGCAGTGAAAGTCCTCAGGAGACCCAGTACTTC; CDR3 protein: CASSESPQETQYF
clone size: .; D gene: TRBD1; V gene: TRBV9; J gene: TRBJ1-2; CDR3 DNA: TGTGCCAGCAGCGGGGGACAGGGGGCCTATGGCTACACCTTC; CDR3 protein: CASSGGQGAYGYTF
clone size: .; D gene: .; V gene: TRBV19; J gene: TRBJ1-1; CDR3 DNA: TGTGCCAGTAGTATAGATCGGATCGGGGCTGAAGCTTTCTTT; CDR3 protein: CASSIDRIGAEAFF
clone size: few; D gene: .; V gene: TRBV5-1; J gene: TRBJ1-1; CDR3 DNA: TGCGCCAGCAGCTCCGAGGGCCGAAACACTGAAGCTTTCTTT; CDR3 protein: CASSSEGRNTEAFF
clone size: .; D gene: .; V gene: TRBV28; J gene: TRBJ1-1; CDR3 DNA: TGTGCCAGCAGTACGACACGGACGGGGAAGGCTGAAGCTTTCTTT; CDR3 protein: CASSTTRTGKAEAFF
clone size: .; D gene: TRBD2; V gene: TRBV18; J gene: TRBJ2-7; CDR3 DNA: TGTGCCAGCTCAACGGGACTAGTCTCCTACGAGCAGTACTTC; CDR3 protein: CASSTGLVSYEQYF
clone size: .; D gene: .; V gene: TRBV18; J gene: TRBJ1-4; CDR3 DNA: TGTGCCAGCTCACAGATCCAGGGCGCGCAAACTAATGAAAAACTGTTTTTT; CDR3 protein: CASSQIQGAQTNEKLFF
clone size: .; D gene: TRBD1; V gene: TRBV2; J gene: TRBJ1-6; CDR3 DNA: TGTGCCAGCAGGGGAGACAGGGGGATTTCACCCCTCCACTTT; CDR3 protein: CASRGDRGISPLHF
clone size: .; D gene: TRBD2; V gene: TRBV19; J gene: TRBJ2-3; CDR3 DNA: TGTGCCAGTAGCCAGCGGGGGGTCTTAACAGATACGCAGTATTTT; CDR3 protein: CASSQRGVLTDTQYF
clone size: .; D gene: TRBD1; V gene: TRBV11-1; J gene: TRBJ2-5; CDR3 DNA: TGTGCCAGCGGGACAGGGAGAGAGACCCAGTACTTC; CDR3 protein: CASGTGRETQYF
clone size: .; D gene: .; V gene: TRBV14; J gene: TRBJ2-3; CDR3 DNA: TGTGCCAGCAGCCAATTCCCGGGACAATACACAGATACGCAGTATTTT; CDR3 protein: CASSQFPGQYTDTQYF